This is a list of T cell receptor beta chains from one sample in a study of CD8 T cells in ankylosing spondylitis. TCRdb used MiXCR to reprocess the 5' RACE reads, holding one entry per CDR3 protein. Among under 130,000 distinct CDR3 sequences listed, 24% were seen once. Material: synovial fluid, either unsorted or a sorted T cell fraction (not recorded which). The receptors derive from a male donor with ankylosing spondylitis. The CDR3 runs from the conserved cysteine through the conserved F or W.

V gene	J gene	CDR3 length	CDR3 protein
TRBV6-2/TRBV6-3	TRBJ1-1	14	CASRTTVGGTEAFF
TRBV27	TRBJ1-1	14	CASSPRTGVYEAFF
TRBV20-1	TRBJ1-5	12	CSAMDGNQPQHF
TRBV20-1	TRBJ2-1	16	CSARFRAGLAYNEQFF
TRBV9	TRBJ2-3	15	CASSVIAGVEDTQYF
TRBV12-3/TRBV12-4	TRBJ2-1	14	CASSQREGRNEQFF
TRBV2	TRBJ2-1	13	CASRARGYNEQFF
TRBV15	TRBJ2-2	17	CATSRVVGAGITGELFF
TRBV12-3/TRBV12-4	TRBJ2-5	11	CASSTDWAQYF
TRBV3-1	TRBJ1-1	13	CASSRRGGAEAFF